The sequence of this T cell receptor (beta chain) was determined in a study of shared clonotypes between healthy human individuals. Study-level background: Each donor's CD8 memory used one plate, CD8 naive two, each CD4 subset three.

Points from the study as a whole: Sampling covered nothing but blood. Tissue TCR repertoires likely differ from those found in blood. Shared across a few donors were roughly 4.7% of the naive CD4 clonotypes.

Per the germline V gene, CDR1 is MNHEY and CDR2 is SMNVEV (reference sequence). CDR3 length equals 14 residues. The V and J ends lost 5 bases and 1 base respectively, with 12 bases between them. With respect to this clone: Its antigen remains unknown. The sample holds other DNA sequences that translate to the same CDR3.

Splitting the CD4+ cells yielded a CD45RA+ naive subset and a CD45RA-negative memory subset. Generated by immunoSEQ multiplex PCR, the TCRdb table keeps only in-frame clones and is missing some. The sample includes about 980,000 clones, more than 75% seen only once; the top ten take around 1.4%. The J gene is TRBJ2-7, the V gene TRBV27, with D perhaps matching TRBD1 or TRBD2 (6 bases each). Sequenced input: memory CD4+ T cells sorted from blood. The subset is: CD45RA-negative fraction. The TCR originated in a young man in good health. This CDR3 reads CASSPRRGSYEQYF. In nucleotides, the CDR3 is TGTGCCAGCAGTCCACGGAGGGGGTCCTACGAGCAGTACTTC.